The rows below give T cell receptor beta chains drawn from one sample of a study. Method: immunoSEQ multiplex PCR; TCRdb's copy keeps in-frame clones and lacks some. The profile shows 45,000 to 60,000 clones, 85% to 95% of them singletons. Sequenced: PBMCs. These TCRs come from a man in his forties with rheumatoid arthritis. Both conserved end residues are part of each CDR3. The order of the fields is V gene, D gene, clone size, J gene, CDR3 DNA, CDR3 protein. A D gene is named only where the DNA matches it firmly. Clone size is not always given. Where it is, it says once, few, many or a class for expanded clones.

v_call: TRBV30
d_call: .
clone_size: .
j_call: TRBJ2-2
cdr3_nt: TGTGCCGGGGCCTCGAACACCGGGGAGCTGTTTTTT
cdr3_aa: CAGASNTGELFF

v_call: TRBV4-2
d_call: TRBD1
clone_size: .
j_call: TRBJ1-4
cdr3_nt: TGTGCCAGCAGCGCATCACAGGGGACAACTAATGAAAAACTGTTTTTT
cdr3_aa: CASSASQGTTNEKLFF

v_call: TRBV6-6
d_call: TRBD2
clone_size: .
j_call: TRBJ2-2
cdr3_nt: TGTGCCAGCAGTTCCTTGGGACTAGCGGGAGCCGGGGAGCTGTTTTTT
cdr3_aa: CASSSLGLAGAGELFF

v_call: TRBV11-2
d_call: .
clone_size: .
j_call: TRBJ1-3
cdr3_nt: TGTGCCAGCAGCTTCCCCTCGGGCGGCAGAGGAAACACCATATATTTT
cdr3_aa: CASSFPSGGRGNTIYF

v_call: TRBV29-1
d_call: .
clone_size: .
j_call: TRBJ2-3
cdr3_nt: TGCAGCGCCCGAACCGACCCAGATACGCAGTATTTT
cdr3_aa: CSARTDPDTQYF

v_call: TRBV7-7
d_call: TRBD1
clone_size: .
j_call: TRBJ2-7
cdr3_nt: TGTGCTAGCAGCGAAGGGACAGGGGGGGTCTACGAGCAGTACTTC
cdr3_aa: CASSEGTGGVYEQYF

v_call: TRBV30
d_call: TRBD2
clone_size: .
j_call: TRBJ2-3
cdr3_nt: TGTGCCTGGACTAGCGGGGCCTACACTAGCACAGATACGCAGTATTTT
cdr3_aa: CAWTSGAYTSTDTQYF

v_call: TRBV6-6
d_call: .
clone_size: .
j_call: TRBJ2-3
cdr3_nt: TGTGCCAGCACTATTAAAGATACGCAGTATTTT
cdr3_aa: CASTIKDTQYF

v_call: TRBV29-1
d_call: .
clone_size: .
j_call: TRBJ1-5
cdr3_nt: TGCAGCGTTGGGGGGATTAATAGCAATCAGCCCCAGCATTTT
cdr3_aa: CSVGGINSNQPQHF

v_call: TRBV30
d_call: TRBD2
clone_size: .
j_call: TRBJ2-7
cdr3_nt: TGTGCCTGGAGCGGGACTAGCGGAGCCTACGAGCAGTACTTC
cdr3_aa: CAWSGTSGAYEQYF

v_call: TRBV20-1
d_call: TRBD2
clone_size: .
j_call: TRBJ2-1
cdr3_nt: TGCAGTGCTAGTTCCGGGACTAGCAGTAATGAGCAGTTCTTC
cdr3_aa: CSASSGTSSNEQFF

v_call: TRBV25-1
d_call: TRBD2
clone_size: .
j_call: TRBJ2-3
cdr3_nt: TGTGCCTCCGAGGGGGGACTAGCGACAGATACGCAGTATTTT
cdr3_aa: CASEGGLATDTQYF

v_call: TRBV10-3
d_call: .
clone_size: .
j_call: TRBJ2-7
cdr3_nt: TGTGCCATCAGGGAGGGAGGGGGGCACGAGCAGTACTTC
cdr3_aa: CAIREGGGHEQYF

v_call: TRBV4-3
d_call: .
clone_size: .
j_call: TRBJ1-4
cdr3_nt: TGCGCCAGCAGCCAAGACAGTTATGGGAGGCCGGAGAAACTGTTTTTT
cdr3_aa: CASSQDSYGRPEKLFF

v_call: TRBV19
d_call: .
clone_size: .
j_call: TRBJ1-1
cdr3_nt: TGTGCCAGTAGTATTTTGGGGGGCGCTGAAGCTTTCTTT
cdr3_aa: CASSILGGAEAFF

v_call: TRBV24-1
d_call: TRBD2
clone_size: .
j_call: TRBJ2-5
cdr3_nt: TGTGCCACCACCGAGACTAGCGACCAAGAGACCCAGTACTTC
cdr3_aa: CATTETSDQETQYF

v_call: TRBV4-3
d_call: .
clone_size: once
j_call: TRBJ1-4
cdr3_nt: TGCGCCAGCAGCCCCACGCAGGTCGCAACTAATGAAAAACTGTTTTTT
cdr3_aa: CASSPTQVATNEKLFF

v_call: TRBV10-3
d_call: TRBD1
clone_size: .
j_call: TRBJ1-4
cdr3_nt: TGTGCCATCAGTGCGGGACAGCCGAATGAAAAACTGTTTTTT
cdr3_aa: CAISAGQPNEKLFF

v_call: TRBV5-6
d_call: .
clone_size: once
j_call: TRBJ2-3
cdr3_nt: TGTGCCAGCAGCTGGAGCGAAACAGATACGCAGTATTTT
cdr3_aa: CASSWSETDTQYF

v_call: TRBV19
d_call: .
clone_size: .
j_call: TRBJ1-1
cdr3_nt: TGTGCCAGTTCTCCACTCGTGAACACTGAAGCTTTCTTT
cdr3_aa: CASSPLVNTEAFF

v_call: TRBV4-1
d_call: .
clone_size: .
j_call: TRBJ1-2
cdr3_nt: TGCGCCAGCAGCCCGACGGTTAACTATGGCTACACCTTC
cdr3_aa: CASSPTVNYGYTF

v_call: TRBV10-1
d_call: .
clone_size: .
j_call: TRBJ1-1
cdr3_nt: TGCGCCAGCAGTGAGTCAGGGCGAGGGACTGAAGCTTTCTTT
cdr3_aa: CASSESGRGTEAFF

v_call: TRBV13
d_call: .
clone_size: .
j_call: TRBJ2-2
cdr3_nt: TGTGCCAGCAGCTTAGACGGACCCCAACCCACTACCGGGGAGCTGTTTTTT
cdr3_aa: CASSLDGPQPTTGELFF

v_call: TRBV28
d_call: .
clone_size: .
j_call: TRBJ1-2
cdr3_nt: TGTGCCAGCAGTCTGAAGGTATATGGCTACACCTTC
cdr3_aa: CASSLKVYGYTF

v_call: TRBV27
d_call: .
clone_size: .
j_call: TRBJ1-1
cdr3_nt: TGTGCCAGCAGTCGGGGTTTGAACACTGAAGCTTTCTTT
cdr3_aa: CASSRGLNTEAFF

v_call: TRBV12-3/TRBV12-4
d_call: .
clone_size: .
j_call: TRBJ2-5
cdr3_nt: TGTGCCAGCAGGCCGGGACTGGAAGAGACCCAGTACTTC
cdr3_aa: CASRPGLEETQYF

v_call: TRBV9
d_call: .
clone_size: .
j_call: TRBJ1-2
cdr3_nt: TGTGCCAGCAGCGCCTTGGACTTTAGGGATGGTGGCTACACCTTC
cdr3_aa: CASSALDFRDGGYTF